This entry lists 18 T cell receptor beta chains sequenced from one sample in a study of cytomegalovirus exposure and HLA in healthy donors. Primers for the PCR totalled 60 Vbeta and 13 Jbeta. Clones were read by immunoSEQ multiplex PCR, and TCRdb kept only the in-frame ones, dropping some. There are about 190,000 clones in the sample; 75% to 85% occur only once, and roughly 1.4% lies in the top ten. Sequenced input: PBMCs. These receptors were obtained from a woman in her forties or fifties in good health and CMV-seronegative.

This chain links TRBV10-3 with TRBJ1-2, with D unclear. The ends were cut back, 3 bases at V and 10 bases at J, with 12 bases in the middle. Per the germline V gene, CDR1 is ENHRY and CDR2 is SYGVKD. This CDR3 contains 12 residues. This CDR3 is CAISDRLRDYTF. DNA of the CDR3: TGTGCCATCAGTGACAGGCTTCGGGACTACACCTTC.

This chain links TRBV5-1 with TRBJ1-2; 11 bases map to TRBD1. The CDR3 consists of 16 residues. Looked up from germline, CDR1 is SGHRS and CDR2 is YFSETQ. The J segment lost 8 bases and the V segment lost 4 bases, leaving 13 bases of the junction unmatched. CDR3 sequence: CASSTSGTGGQGGYTF. The CDR3 coding sequence is TGCGCCAGCAGCACCTCCGGGACAGGGGGACAAGGGGGCTACACCTTC.

This clone showed up just a few times. The chain links TRBV6-1 to TRBJ1-6, with a tentative D call TRBD1 (5 bases). The V gene's germline CDR1 is MNHNS and CDR2 SASEGT. This CDR3 contains 15 residues. Trimming left V 7 bases short and J 4 bases short, with 14 bases between. This chain's CDR3 is CASNLKGLYNSPLHF. The CDR3 nucleotides are TGTGCCAGCAATTTAAAGGGACTTTATAATTCACCCCTCCACTTT.

The V gene is TRBV5-1, the J gene TRBJ2-2, with 11 bases fitting TRBD2. The CDR3 has 16 residues. Per the germline V gene, CDR1 is SGHRS and CDR2 is YFSETQ. Germline trimming cut 0 bases from V and 4 bases from J; bases unmatched to any gene: 2. Here the CDR3 DNA reads TGCGCCAGCAGCTTGGGGACTAGCGGGTTCACCGGGGAGCTGTTTTTT. Protein product: CASSLGTSGFTGELFF.

The rearrangement uses TRBV7-9 and TRBJ2-3; 13 bases are a match to TRBD2. The ends lost 6 bases at V and 3 bases at J; junction bases unmatched: 9. CDR1 and CDR2 (germline): SEHNR, FQNEAQ (reference sequence). The CDR3 contains 17 residues. CDR3 region: CASSKRTSGGITDTQYF. The CDR3 coding sequence is TGTGCCAGCAGTAAACGGACTAGCGGGGGAATAACAGATACGCAGTATTTT.

The chain recombines TRBV4-3 with TRBJ2-2; TRBD2 might be the D (5 bases). Trimming removed 4 bases from V and 4 bases from J, with 16 bases in between. The germline CDR1 and CDR2 sequences are LGHNA and YSLEER. CDR3 length: 16 amino acids. Here the CDR3 reads CASSPASGEITGELFF. The CDR3 DNA follows: TGCGCCAGCAGCCCGGCTTCCGGGGAGATCACCGGGGAGCTGTTTTTT.

The chain links TRBV6-6 to TRBJ2-1, with 7 bases that match TRBD1. CDR3 size: 15 residues. Germline CDR1 is MNHNY and CDR2 is SVGAGI (reference sequence). J was trimmed by 7 bases and V by 0 bases; bases with no gene match: 6. CDR3 region: CASSYSRQGKNEQFF. The CDR3 region has the DNA TGTGCCAGCAGTTACTCCAGACAGGGCAAGAATGAGCAGTTCTTC.

The sample holds one count of this clone. The junction and the germline gene differ at one end; a read error may be behind it. The rearrangement joins TRBV5-1 to TRBJ1-3; the match to TRBD1 covers 8 bases. Germline V gene sequence: CDR1 SGHRS, CDR2 YFSETQ. The CDR3 consists of 14 residues. As DNA, the CDR3 is TGCGCCAGCAGTTTGGACAGGGCTGGAAACACCATATATTTT. Translation gives CASSLDRAGNTIYF.

The V and J genes are TRBV11-2 and TRBJ1-2; 7 bases fit TRBD1. This CDR3 region has 14 residues. CDR1 is SGHAT, CDR2 FQNNGV, per germline. V gave up 4 bases and J gave up 2 bases; unmatched junction bases: 4. CDR3 residues: CASSSWTGNYGYTF. The DNA of the CDR3 is TGTGCCAGCAGCTCCTGGACAGGCAACTATGGCTACACCTTC.

This CDR3 is CASSVGLAGDTGELFF. The CDR3, as DNA: TGTGCCAGCAGCGTAGGTCTTGCAGGGGATACCGGGGAGCTGTTTTTT. This chain joins TRBV9 and TRBJ2-2; TRBD1 is a possible D gene (6 bases). V lost 0 bases and J 5 bases, leaving 14 bases between the germline ends. Germline V gene data show CDR1 as SGDLS and CDR2 as YYNGEE. The CDR3 spans 16 residues.

The chain links TRBV25-1 to TRBJ2-3; the D gene is possibly TRBD2 (5 bases). The CDR3 is made up of 15 amino acids. CDR1 and CDR2 (germline): MGHDK, SYGVNS. With 1 base removed from V and 6 bases from J, the gap between germline ends came to 14 bases. The DNA of the CDR3 is TGTGCCAGCAGTGAATTACGGGGAGTTGGGGATACGCAGTATTTT. The encoded protein is CASSELRGVGDTQYF.

The table lists this clone with a few counts. J is TRBJ1-3 and V is TRBV6-5; tentative D call: TRBD1 (6 bases). The CDR3 is made up of 15 amino acids. CDR1 and CDR2 (germline): MNHEY, SVGAGI. Trimming pared 7 bases from V and 0 bases from J, leaving 13 bases between. DNA for the CDR3: TGTGCCAGCAAAAAGACAGGAAACTCTGGAAACACCATATATTTT. Translation: CASKKTGNSGNTIYF.

Here the CDR3 reads CASSQDSGGGTNEKLFF. In DNA form, the CDR3 reads TGCGCCAGCAGCCAAGATTCCGGGGGAGGCACTAATGAAAAACTGTTTTTT. The V gene is TRBV4-3, the J gene TRBJ1-4; possible D gene TRBD1, 5 bases. The germline V and J ends were trimmed by 0 bases and 2 bases, with 13 bases remaining between them. The CDR3 has 17 amino acids. Germline CDR1 LGHNA, CDR2 YSLEER.

This chain connects TRBV19 to TRBJ2-3, with D hard to call. The V and J ends lost 7 bases and 4 bases respectively, with 12 bases between them. CDR3 length: 13 residues. CDR1 LNHDA and CDR2 SQIVND come from the germline V gene (reference sequence). This CDR3 is CASIPPSADTQYF. CDR3 DNA sequence: TGTGCCAGTATCCCGCCCAGCGCAGATACGCAGTATTTT.

The chain has TRBV11-2 and TRBJ1-3; D gene ambiguous. V was trimmed by 5 bases and J by 0 bases, leaving 8 bases between them. This CDR3 is built from 14 residues. The germline CDR1 and CDR2 sequences are SGHAT and FQNNGV. The CDR3 loop reads CASSQQFSGNTIYF. CDR3 coding DNA: TGTGCCAGCAGCCAACAGTTCTCTGGAAACACCATATATTTT.

The chain couples TRBV5-1 to TRBJ2-1, with 11 bases lining up with TRBD2. Germline V gives CDR1 SGHRS, CDR2 YFSETQ. With 0 bases clipped from V and 5 bases from J, the junction kept 4 bases outside the gene matches. The length of the CDR3 is 16 residues. The CDR3 reads CASSLEGTSGNNEQFF. DNA for the CDR3: TGCGCCAGCAGCTTGGAGGGGACTAGCGGAAACAATGAGCAGTTCTTC.

The J gene is TRBJ2-1, the V gene TRBV9; D unclear. Trimming pared 0 bases from V and 4 bases from J, leaving 8 bases between. CDR3 length: 14 residues. Germline CDR1 is SGDLS and CDR2 is YYNGEE. CDR3: CASSVDIRYNEQFF. The CDR3 bases are TGTGCCAGCAGCGTAGATATCCGGTACAATGAGCAGTTCTTC.

The chain recombines TRBV9 with TRBJ2-7, with 10 positions matching TRBD1. In germline, CDR1 is SGDLS, CDR2 YYNGEE. The CDR3 covers 13 residues. V gave up 1 base and J gave up 6 bases; unmatched junction bases: 1. As DNA, the CDR3 is TGTGCCAGCAGCGTAAGGACAGGGGGCGAGCAGTACTTC. This translates into CASSVRTGGEQYF.